The 4 T cell receptor beta chains reported below all come from one sample, sequenced in a study of T cell responses to AZD1222 COVID-19 vaccine (dated by TCRdb to the early 2020s). Read against the paper, the sample's time point label means: baseline before first vaccination. Libraries were prepared through the immunoSEQ multiplex PCR assay. Imported from immuneACCESS, the table was reduced by TCRdb to in-frame sequences with V and J called. These copies leave out some clones; in studies compared against another copy, an unresolved V gene accounts for under half, and the cause of the remainder is not known. The sample data list 100,000 or so clones, and roughly 91% of these were observed just once. Of the sample, 16% is held by the ten largest clones. Sequencing was performed on peripheral blood, taken on day 0 of AZD1222 vaccination. All receptors come from an adult in good health.

This sequence joins TRBV19 and TRBJ2-2, with 9 bases aligning to TRBD2. Germline V lookup: CDR1 LNHDA, CDR2 SQIVND (reference sequence). The CDR3 has 16 amino acids. J was trimmed by 6 bases and V by 7 bases; bases with no gene match: 12. The CDR3: CASNTLGRGRAGELFF. The CDR3, as DNA: TGTGCCAGTAATACTCTCGGTCGCGGGAGGGCCGGGGAGCTGTTTTTT.

This rearrangement joins TRBV11-2 to TRBJ2-5; D not resolved. The CDR3 sequence is 13 residues long. V was clipped by 0 bases and J by 7 bases, with 9 bases between them. Per the germline V gene, CDR1 is SGHAT and CDR2 is FQNNGV. CDR3 protein: CASSLDVVATQYF. The CDR3 DNA follows: TGTGCCAGCAGCTTAGATGTAGTAGCGACCCAGTACTTC.

The genes are TRBV7-9 and TRBJ1-2; perhaps TRBD1 as D (6 bases). Trimming shortened V by 6 bases and J by 8 bases, and 16 bases separated the two germline ends. Looked up from germline, CDR1 is SEHNR and CDR2 is FQNEAQ (reference sequence). The CDR3 runs to 13 residues. CDR3 DNA: TGTGCCAGCAGTTATAGACCCGGGACAGGCTACACCTTC. Translated, it gives CASSYRPGTGYTF.

The rearrangement joins TRBV11-1 to TRBJ2-7; unclear D gene. This CDR3 contains 13 residues. V lost 1 base to trimming and J lost 4 bases, with 8 bases between them. From germline, CDR1 is SGHAT and CDR2 FQDESV (reference sequence). The CDR3 coding sequence is TGTGCCAGCAGCTTAGATTCCGTTTACGAGCAGTACTTC. Amino acids: CASSLDSVYEQYF.